Shown below are 5 T cell receptor beta chains from a single sample sequenced in a study of chemoradiotherapy in HPV16-positive cancers. Libraries were prepared by immunoSEQ multiplex PCR; TCRdb keeps only in-frame clonotypes and omits some of them. The sample has several thousand clones, approximately 91% seen once; the top ten hold over 2%. The sequencing here drew on tumor tissue, taken from a patient who underwent chemoradiotherapy. These receptors all come from a human donor with HPV-associated anogenital cancer.

The chain uses TRBV30 and TRBJ1-5; 8 nucleotides match TRBD1. Germline assignment: CDR1 GTSNPN and CDR2 SVGIG (reference sequence). The CDR3 extends over 16 amino acids. V was pared by 5 bases and J by 6 bases, with 15 bases of the junction left unmatched. CDR3 sequence reads: CAWEDRDVVLGQPQHF. The CDR3 DNA reads TGTGCCTGGGAGGACAGGGACGTCGTTTTGGGTCAGCCCCAGCATTTT. Together with reference TRBV30 and TRBJ1-5, the CDR3 gives the full variable domain: SQTIHQWPATLVQPVGSPLSLECTVEGTSNPNLYWYRQAAGRGLQLLFYSVGIGQISSEVPQNLSASRPQDRQFILSSKKLLLSDSGFYLCAWEDRDVVLGQPQHFGDGTRLSIL.

The CDR3 DNA reads as TGTGCCAGCAGAACCGGGACAAGCTCTGGAAACACCATATATTTT. Encoded protein: CASRTGTSSGNTIYF. The chain joins TRBV6-6 to TRBJ1-3; TRBD1 might be the D (6 bases). The CDR3 runs 15 residues. Per germline, CDR1 MNHNY and CDR2 SVGAGI (reference sequence). The V gene lost 6 bases and the J gene lost 0 bases, with 12 bases spanning the gap.

The rearrangement joins TRBV5-1 to TRBJ2-2, with 7 bases identical to TRBD2. The CDR3 is made up of 18 amino acids. Germline assignment: CDR1 SGHRS and CDR2 YFSETQ. V lost 0 bases, J lost 7 bases, and 15 bases stayed unmatched. The CDR3 bases are TGCGCCAGCAGCTTGGCCGTCTATTCGGCGGGAGATTTCGGGGAGCTGTTTTTT. Encoded protein: CASSLAVYSAGDFGELFF.

The gene calls are TRBV19 and TRBJ1-5, with 7 bases identical to TRBD1. V was clipped by 3 bases and J by 6 bases; unmatched bases: 11. Looked up from germline, CDR1 is LNHDA and CDR2 is SQIVND (reference sequence). The CDR3 loop spans 16 amino acids. The CDR3 is CASSIRDGDSPQPQHF. The CDR3 DNA reads TGTGCCAGTAGTATTCGGGACGGGGACAGCCCTCAGCCCCAGCATTTT.

V usage is TRBV15 and J usage is TRBJ2-7, with 11 bases identical to TRBD2. The CDR3 covers 15 residues. Germline CDR1 reads LNHNV; CDR2 reads YYDKDF (reference sequence). Trimming at V came to 0 bases and at J to 2 bases, leaving 0 bases not matched to a gene. CDR3 DNA sequence: TGTGCCACCAGCAGAGAGGGACTAGCGGCCTACGAGCAGTACTTC. This gives the protein CATSREGLAAYEQYF.